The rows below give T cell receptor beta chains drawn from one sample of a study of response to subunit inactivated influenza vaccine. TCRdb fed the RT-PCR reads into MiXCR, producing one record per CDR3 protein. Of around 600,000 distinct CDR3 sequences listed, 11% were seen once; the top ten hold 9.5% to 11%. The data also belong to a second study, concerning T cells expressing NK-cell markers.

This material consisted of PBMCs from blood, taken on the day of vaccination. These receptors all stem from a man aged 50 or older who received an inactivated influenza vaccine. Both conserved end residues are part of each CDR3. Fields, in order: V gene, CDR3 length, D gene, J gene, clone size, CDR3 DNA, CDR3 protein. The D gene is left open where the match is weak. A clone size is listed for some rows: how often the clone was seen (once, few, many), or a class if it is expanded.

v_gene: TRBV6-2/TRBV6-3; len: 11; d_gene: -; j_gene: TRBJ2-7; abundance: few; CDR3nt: TGTGCCAGCAGTTGGGAGTACGAGCAGTACTTC; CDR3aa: CASSWEYEQYF
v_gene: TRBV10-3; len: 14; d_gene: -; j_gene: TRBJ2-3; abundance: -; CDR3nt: TGTGCCATCAAGCCAGCGGTGGCTGTTGATACGCAGTATTTT; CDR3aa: CAIKPAVAVDTQYF
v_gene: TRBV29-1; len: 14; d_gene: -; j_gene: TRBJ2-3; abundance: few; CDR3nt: TGCAGCGTTGTCTTCTGGCAGGGCACAGATACGCAGTATTTT; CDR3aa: CSVVFWQGTDTQYF
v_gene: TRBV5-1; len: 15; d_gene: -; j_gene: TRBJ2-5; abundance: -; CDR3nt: TGCGCCAGCAGCCCAATACCGGGACCACAAGAGACCCAGTACTTC; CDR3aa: CASSPIPGPQETQYF
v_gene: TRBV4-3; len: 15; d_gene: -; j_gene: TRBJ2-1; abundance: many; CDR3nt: TGCGCCAGCAGCCAAGATTTTGGCGTGGGCAATGAGCAGTTCTTC; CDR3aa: CASSQDFGVGNEQFF
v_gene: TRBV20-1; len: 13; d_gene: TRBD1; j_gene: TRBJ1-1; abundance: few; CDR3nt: TGCAGTGCTAGTGGTTGGACAGGCACTGAAGCTTTCTTT; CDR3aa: CSASGWTGTEAFF
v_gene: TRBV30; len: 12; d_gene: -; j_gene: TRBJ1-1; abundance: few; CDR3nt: TGTGCCTGGAGCCCCTCTGACGGTAAAGCTTTCTTT; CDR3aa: CAWSPSDGKAFF
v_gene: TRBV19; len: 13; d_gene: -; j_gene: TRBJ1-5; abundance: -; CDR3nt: TGTGCCAGTAGTATCCGGGGGGATCAGCCCCAGCATTTT; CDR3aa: CASSIRGDQPQHF
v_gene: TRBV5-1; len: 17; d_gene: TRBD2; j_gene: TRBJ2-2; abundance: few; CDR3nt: TGCGCCAGCAGCTTTTACGGACTAGCGCGCGACACCGGGGAGCTGTTTTTT; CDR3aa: CASSFYGLARDTGELFF
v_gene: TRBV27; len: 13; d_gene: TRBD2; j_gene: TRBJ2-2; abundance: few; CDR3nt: TGTGCCAGCAGCCCGACTAGCGGCGGGGAGCTGTTTTTT; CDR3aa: CASSPTSGGELFF
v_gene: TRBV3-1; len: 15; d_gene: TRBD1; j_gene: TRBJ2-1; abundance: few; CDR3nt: TGTGCCAGCAGCCGAACAGGGGGTCGAAACAATGAGCAGTTCTTC; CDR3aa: CASSRTGGRNNEQFF
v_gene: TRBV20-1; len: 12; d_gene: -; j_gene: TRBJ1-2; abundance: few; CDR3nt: TGCAGCCCTAAGGGGGGGAACTATGGCTACACCTTC; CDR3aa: CSPKGGNYGYTF
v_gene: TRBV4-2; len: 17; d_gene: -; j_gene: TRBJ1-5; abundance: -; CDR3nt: TGTGCCAGCAGCCTTGGGGCGGGGGATAAGAGCAATCAGCCCCAGCATTTT; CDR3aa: CASSLGAGDKSNQPQHF
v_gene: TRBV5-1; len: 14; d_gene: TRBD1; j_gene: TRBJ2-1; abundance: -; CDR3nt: TGCGCCAGCAGCGGGGGACAGGAATACAATGAGCAGTTCTTC; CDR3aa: CASSGGQEYNEQFF
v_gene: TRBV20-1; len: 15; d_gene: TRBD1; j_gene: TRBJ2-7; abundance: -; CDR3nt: TGCAGTGCTAGAAGGGGGCCAGGGGGTCTCGACGAGCAGTACTTC; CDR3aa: CSARRGPGGLDEQYF
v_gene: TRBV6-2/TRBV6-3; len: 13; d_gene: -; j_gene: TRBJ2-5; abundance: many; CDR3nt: TGTGCCAGCAGTTACTCAACGGGGCGGTCCCAGTACTTC; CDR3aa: CASSYSTGRSQYF